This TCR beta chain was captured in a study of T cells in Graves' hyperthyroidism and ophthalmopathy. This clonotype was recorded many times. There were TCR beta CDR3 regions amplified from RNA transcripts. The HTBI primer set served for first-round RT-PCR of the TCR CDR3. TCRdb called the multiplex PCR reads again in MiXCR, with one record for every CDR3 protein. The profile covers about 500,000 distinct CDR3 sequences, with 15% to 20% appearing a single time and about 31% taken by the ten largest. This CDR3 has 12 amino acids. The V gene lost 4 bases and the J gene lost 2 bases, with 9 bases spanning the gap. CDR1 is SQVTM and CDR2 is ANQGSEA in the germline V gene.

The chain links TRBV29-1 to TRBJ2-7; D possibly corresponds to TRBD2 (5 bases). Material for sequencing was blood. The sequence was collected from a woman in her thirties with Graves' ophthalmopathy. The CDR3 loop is CSVVVGTYEQYF. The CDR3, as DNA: TGCAGCGTTGTGGTCGGGACCTACGAGCAGTACTTC.